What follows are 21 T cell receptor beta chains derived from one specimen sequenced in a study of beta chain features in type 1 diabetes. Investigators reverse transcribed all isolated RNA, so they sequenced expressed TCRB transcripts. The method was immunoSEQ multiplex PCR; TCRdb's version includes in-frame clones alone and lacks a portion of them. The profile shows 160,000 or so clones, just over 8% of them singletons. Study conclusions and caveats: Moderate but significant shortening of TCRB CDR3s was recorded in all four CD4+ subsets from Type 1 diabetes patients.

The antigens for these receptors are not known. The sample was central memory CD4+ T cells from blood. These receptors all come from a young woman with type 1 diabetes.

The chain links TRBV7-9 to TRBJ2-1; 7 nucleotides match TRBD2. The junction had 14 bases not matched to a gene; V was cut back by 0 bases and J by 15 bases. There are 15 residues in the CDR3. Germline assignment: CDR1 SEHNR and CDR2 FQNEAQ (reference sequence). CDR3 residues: CASSLASGSGPYGFF. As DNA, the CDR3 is TGTGCCAGCAGCTTAGCGTCGGGTAGCGGGCCATACGGGTTCTTC.

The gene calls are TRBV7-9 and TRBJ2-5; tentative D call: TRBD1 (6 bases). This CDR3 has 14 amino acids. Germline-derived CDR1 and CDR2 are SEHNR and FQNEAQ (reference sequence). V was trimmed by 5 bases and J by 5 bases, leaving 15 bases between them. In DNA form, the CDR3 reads TGTGCCAGCAGCAAGGACAGATGGGGGGAGACCCAGTACTTC. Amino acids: CASSKDRWGETQYF. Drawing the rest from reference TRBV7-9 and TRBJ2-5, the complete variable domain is DTGVSQNPRHKITKRGQNVTFRCDPISEHNRLYWYRQTLGQGPEFLTYFQNEAQLEKSRLLSDRFSAERPKGSFSTLEIQRTEQGDSAMYLCASSKDRWGETQYFGPGTRLLVL.

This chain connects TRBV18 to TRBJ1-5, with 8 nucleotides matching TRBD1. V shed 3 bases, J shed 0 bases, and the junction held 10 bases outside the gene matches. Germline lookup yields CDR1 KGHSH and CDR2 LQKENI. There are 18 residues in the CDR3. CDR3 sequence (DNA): TGTGCCAGCTCACCCTTTGGGGGCGGGACAGGTAGCAATCAGCCCCAGCATTTT. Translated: CASSPFGGGTGSNQPQHF.

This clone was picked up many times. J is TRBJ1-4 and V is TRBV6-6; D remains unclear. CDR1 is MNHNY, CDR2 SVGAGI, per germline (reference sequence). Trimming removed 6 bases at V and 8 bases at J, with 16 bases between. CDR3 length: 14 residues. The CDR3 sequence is CASRLLDGGEKLFF. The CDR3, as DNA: TGTGCCAGCAGGCTTTTGGACGGAGGGGAAAAACTGTTTTTT.

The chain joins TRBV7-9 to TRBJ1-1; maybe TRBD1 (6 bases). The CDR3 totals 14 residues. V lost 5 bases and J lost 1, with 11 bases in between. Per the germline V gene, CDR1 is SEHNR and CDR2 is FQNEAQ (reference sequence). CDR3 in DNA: TGTGCCAGCAGCCCGACAGGATCGAACACTGAAGCTTTCTTT. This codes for CASSPTGSNTEAFF.

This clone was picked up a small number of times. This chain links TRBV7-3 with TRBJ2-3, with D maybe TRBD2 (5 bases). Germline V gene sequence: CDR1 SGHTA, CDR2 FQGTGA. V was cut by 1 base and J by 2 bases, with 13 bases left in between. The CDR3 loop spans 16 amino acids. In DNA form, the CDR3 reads TGTGCCAGCAGCTTAATCCTTTCGAGGGACACAGATACGCAGTATTTT. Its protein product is CASSLILSRDTDTQYF.

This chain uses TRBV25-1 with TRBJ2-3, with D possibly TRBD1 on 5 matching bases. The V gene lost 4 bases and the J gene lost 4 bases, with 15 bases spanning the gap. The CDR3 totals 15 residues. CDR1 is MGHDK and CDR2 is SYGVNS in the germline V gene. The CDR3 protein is CASSVAGLRADTQYF. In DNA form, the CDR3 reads TGTGCCAGCAGTGTGGCAGGGTTACGCGCAGATACGCAGTATTTT.

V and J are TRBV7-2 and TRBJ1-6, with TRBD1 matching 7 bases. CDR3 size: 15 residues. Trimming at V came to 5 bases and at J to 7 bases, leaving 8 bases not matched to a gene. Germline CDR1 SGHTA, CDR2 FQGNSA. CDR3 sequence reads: CASSVQGVANSPLHF. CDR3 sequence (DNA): TGTGCCAGCAGCGTCCAGGGGGTTGCGAATTCACCCCTCCACTTT.

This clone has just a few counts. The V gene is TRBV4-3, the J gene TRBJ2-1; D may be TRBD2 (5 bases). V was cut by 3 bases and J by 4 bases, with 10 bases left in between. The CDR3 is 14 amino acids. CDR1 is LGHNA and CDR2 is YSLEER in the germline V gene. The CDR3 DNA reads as TGCGCCAGCAGCCAGGAAACTAGGTACAATGAGCAGTTCTTC. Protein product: CASSQETRYNEQFF.

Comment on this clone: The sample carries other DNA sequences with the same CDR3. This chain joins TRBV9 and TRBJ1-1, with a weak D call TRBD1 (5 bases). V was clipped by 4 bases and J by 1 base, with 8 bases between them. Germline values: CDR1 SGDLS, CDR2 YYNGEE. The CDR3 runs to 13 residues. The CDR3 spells CASSPTGNTEAFF. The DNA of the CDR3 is TGTGCCAGCAGCCCCACAGGGAACACTGAAGCTTTCTTT.

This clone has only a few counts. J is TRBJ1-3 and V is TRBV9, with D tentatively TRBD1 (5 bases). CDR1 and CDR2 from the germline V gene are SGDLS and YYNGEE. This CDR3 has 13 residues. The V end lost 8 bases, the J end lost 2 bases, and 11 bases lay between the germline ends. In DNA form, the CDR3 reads TGTGCCAGTGGGACTTCAGCTGGAAACACCATATATTTT. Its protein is CASGTSAGNTIYF.

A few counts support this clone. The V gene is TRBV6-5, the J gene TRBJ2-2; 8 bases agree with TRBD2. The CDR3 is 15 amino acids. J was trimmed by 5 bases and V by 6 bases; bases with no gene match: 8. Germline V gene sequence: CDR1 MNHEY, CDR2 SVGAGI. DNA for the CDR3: TGTGCCAGCAGACCGGGGGGGGAGTATACCGGGGAGCTGTTTTTT. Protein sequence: CASRPGGEYTGELFF.

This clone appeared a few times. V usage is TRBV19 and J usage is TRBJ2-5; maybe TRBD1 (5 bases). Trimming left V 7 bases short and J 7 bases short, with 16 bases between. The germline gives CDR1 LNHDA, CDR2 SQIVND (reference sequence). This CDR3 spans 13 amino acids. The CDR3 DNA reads TGTGCCAGTACCTCGACAGAGCCAGGGACCCAGTACTTC. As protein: CASTSTEPGTQYF.

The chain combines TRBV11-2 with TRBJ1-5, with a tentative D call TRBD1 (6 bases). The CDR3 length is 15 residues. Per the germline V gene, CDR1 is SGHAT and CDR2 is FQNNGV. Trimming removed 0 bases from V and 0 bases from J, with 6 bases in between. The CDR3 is CASSLDRGSNQPQHF. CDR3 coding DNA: TGTGCCAGCAGCTTAGACAGGGGTAGCAATCAGCCCCAGCATTTT.

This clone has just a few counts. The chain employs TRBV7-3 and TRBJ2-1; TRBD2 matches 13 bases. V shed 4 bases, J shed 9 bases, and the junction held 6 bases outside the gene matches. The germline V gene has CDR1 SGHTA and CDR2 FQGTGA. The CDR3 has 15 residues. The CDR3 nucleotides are TGTGCCAGCAGCTCTGGACTAGCGGGAGTAGTTGAGCAGTTCTTC. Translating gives CASSSGLAGVVEQFF. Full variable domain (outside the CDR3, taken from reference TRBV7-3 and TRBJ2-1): GAGVSQTPSNKVTEKGKYVELRCDPISGHTALYWYRQSLGQGPEFLIYFQGTGAADDSGLPNDRFFAVRPEGSVSTLKIQRTERGDSAVYLCASSSGLAGVVEQFFGPGTRLTVL.

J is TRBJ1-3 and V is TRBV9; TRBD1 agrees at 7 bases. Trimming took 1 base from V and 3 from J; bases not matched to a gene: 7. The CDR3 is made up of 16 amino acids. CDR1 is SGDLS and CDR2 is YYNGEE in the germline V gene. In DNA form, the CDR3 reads TGTGCCAGCAGCGTAACCGGGACAGACTATGGAAACACCATATATTTT. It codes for CASSVTGTDYGNTIYF.

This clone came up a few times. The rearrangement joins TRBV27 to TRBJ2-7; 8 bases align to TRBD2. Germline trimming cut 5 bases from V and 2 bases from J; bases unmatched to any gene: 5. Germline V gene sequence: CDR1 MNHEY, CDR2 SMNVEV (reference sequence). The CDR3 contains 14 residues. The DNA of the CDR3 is TGTGCCAGCAGTCCCCGGGGGGGTACCTACGAGCAGTACTTC. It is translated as CASSPRGGTYEQYF.

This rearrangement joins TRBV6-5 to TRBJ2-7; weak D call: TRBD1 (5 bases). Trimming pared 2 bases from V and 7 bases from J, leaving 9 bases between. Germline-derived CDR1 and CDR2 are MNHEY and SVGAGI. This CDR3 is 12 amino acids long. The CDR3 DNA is TGTGCCAGCAGTTACCAGGGAAGAGAGCAGTACTTC. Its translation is CASSYQGREQYF.

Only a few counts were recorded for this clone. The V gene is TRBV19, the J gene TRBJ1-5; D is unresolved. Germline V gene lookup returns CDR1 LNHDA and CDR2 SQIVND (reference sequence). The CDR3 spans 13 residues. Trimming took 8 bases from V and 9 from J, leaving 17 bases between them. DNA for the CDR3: TGTGCCAGTCAAGGACGGGGAAAGGGGCCCCAGCATTTT. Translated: CASQGRGKGPQHF.

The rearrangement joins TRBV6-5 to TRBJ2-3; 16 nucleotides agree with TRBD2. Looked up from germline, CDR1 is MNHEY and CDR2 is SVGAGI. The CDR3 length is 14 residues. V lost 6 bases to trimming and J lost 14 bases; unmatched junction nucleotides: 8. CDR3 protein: CASSFGTSGRAWYF. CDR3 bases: TGTGCCAGCAGCTTCGGGACTAGCGGGAGGGCCTGGTATTTT.

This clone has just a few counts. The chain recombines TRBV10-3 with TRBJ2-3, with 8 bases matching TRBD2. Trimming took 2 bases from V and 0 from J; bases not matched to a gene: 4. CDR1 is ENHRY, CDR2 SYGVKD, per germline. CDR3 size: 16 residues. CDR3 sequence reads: CAISERASGSTDTQYF. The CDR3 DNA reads TGTGCCATCAGTGAGAGGGCTAGCGGGAGCACAGATACGCAGTATTTT.